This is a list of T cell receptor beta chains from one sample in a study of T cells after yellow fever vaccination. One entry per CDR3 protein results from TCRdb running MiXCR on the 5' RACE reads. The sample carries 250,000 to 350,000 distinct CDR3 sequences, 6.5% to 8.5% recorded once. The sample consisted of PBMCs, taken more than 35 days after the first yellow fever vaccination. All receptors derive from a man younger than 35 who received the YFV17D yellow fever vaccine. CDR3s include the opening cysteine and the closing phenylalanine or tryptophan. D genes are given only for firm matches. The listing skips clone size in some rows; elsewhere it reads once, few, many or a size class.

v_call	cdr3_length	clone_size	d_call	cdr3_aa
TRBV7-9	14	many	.	CASNPGTPTGELFF
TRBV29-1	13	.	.	CSVELRDVNIQYF
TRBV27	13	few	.	CASRRGRGTEAFF
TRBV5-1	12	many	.	CASSLSRDTQYF
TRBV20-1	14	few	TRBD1	CSARPGGPYNEQFF
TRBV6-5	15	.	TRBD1	CASSYSLDRGYEQYF
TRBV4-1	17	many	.	CASSQEWTSGSSYEQYF
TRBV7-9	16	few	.	CASSVQGVVRQETQYF
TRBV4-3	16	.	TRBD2	CASSQDLSGGANEQFF
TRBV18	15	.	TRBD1	CASSEDRGIYNEQFF
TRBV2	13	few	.	CASTLRVNTEAFF
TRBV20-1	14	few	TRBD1	CSALPGQGTDTQYF
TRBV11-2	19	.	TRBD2	CASSPAGNSGGTSYNEQFF
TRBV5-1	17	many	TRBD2	CASSRAGSGGILDEQFF
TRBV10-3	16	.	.	CAISETLDPNTGELFF
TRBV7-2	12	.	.	CASSRSNQPQHF
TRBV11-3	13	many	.	CASSLPGAGELFF
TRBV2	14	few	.	CASSVERSSYEQYF
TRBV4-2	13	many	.	CASSQDYNSPLHF
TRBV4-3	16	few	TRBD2	CASSSRERGVTDTQYF
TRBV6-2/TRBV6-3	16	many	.	CASSSTQGKNTGELFF
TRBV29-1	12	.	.	CSGQELGYEQYF
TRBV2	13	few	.	CASSGFGIDEQFF
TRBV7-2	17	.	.	CASSLTYQGSGANVLTF
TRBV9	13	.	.	CASSGADLAEQFF
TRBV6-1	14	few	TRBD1	CASSLYRGSHGYTF
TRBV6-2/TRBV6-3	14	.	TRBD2	CASSYGTSEETQYF
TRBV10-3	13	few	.	CAIRRGDNSLLHF
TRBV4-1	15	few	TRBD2	CASSPVAGGAYEQYF
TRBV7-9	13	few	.	CASSEGHITGYTF
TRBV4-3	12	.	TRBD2	CASSQNGREQYF
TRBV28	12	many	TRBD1	CATQGANEKLFF
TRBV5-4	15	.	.	CASSLGGPAHNEQFF
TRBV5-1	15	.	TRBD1	CASSLEVTGPHEQYF
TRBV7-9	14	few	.	CASSPNDNTDTQYF
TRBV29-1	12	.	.	CSAPNGDTEAFF
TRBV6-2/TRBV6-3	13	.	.	CASVDGPTDTQYF
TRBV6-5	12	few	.	CASSSWTDTQYF
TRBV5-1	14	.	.	CASSSGVLTDTQYF
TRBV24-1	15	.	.	CATRPGQSNTGELFF